This T cell receptor beta chain was sequenced during a study of blood T cell repertoires in COVID-19. About the research overall: COVID-19 samples from acute and convalescent phases originated in the United States, Italy and Spain. T cells, B-cell-depleted T cells, or PBMCs supplied cDNA or gDNA.

The germline CDR1 and CDR2 sequences are MNHEY and SVGAGI. The CDR3 extends over 14 amino acids. Between the trimmed V and J ends, which lost 3 bases and 1 base, there was a span of 6 bases. In terms of age and location, participants ranged from roughly 18 to 95 years and lived in about 25 US areas. Original handling: Nucleated cell counts were estimated from reference gene primer amplification. Produced via immunoSEQ multiplex PCR; TCRdb's table is partial and in-frame only. That table is the source of V, J and clone size, and D and trimming were worked out from the DNA. The repertoire holds about 310,000 clones, with around 90% as singletons.

The rearrangement links TRBV6-5 to TRBJ2-2; no clear D. This sequence originates from a woman in her late teens or twenties who had recovered from COVID-19. Sequenced sample: PBMCs or T cells enriched from blood (not recorded which). In DNA, the CDR3 is TGTGCCAGCAGTTATTTCCAGAACACCGGGGAGCTGTTTTTT. It codes for CASSYFQNTGELFF.